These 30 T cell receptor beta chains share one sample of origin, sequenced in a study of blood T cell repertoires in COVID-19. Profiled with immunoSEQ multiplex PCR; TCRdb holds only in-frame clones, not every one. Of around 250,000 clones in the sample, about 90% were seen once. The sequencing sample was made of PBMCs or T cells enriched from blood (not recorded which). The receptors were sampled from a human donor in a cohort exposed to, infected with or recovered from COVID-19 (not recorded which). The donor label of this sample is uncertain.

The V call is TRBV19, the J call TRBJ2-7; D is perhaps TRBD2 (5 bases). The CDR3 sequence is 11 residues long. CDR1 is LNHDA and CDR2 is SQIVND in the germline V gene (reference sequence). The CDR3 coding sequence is TGTGTCGCGAAGAGGGTCTACGAGCAGTACTTC. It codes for CVAKRVYEQYF.

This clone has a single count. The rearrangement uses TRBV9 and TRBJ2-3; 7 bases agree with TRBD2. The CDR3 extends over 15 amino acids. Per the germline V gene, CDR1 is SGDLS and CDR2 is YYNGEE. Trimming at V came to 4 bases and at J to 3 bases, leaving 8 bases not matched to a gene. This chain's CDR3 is CASSPRAGITDTQYF. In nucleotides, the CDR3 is TGTGCCAGCAGCCCCCGAGCGGGGATAACAGATACGCAGTATTTT.

This CDR3 reads CASSLEGGTEAFF. The CDR3 bases are TGTGCCAGCAGTTTAGAGGGTGGTACTGAAGCTTTCTTT. The V gene is TRBV27, the J gene TRBJ1-1; no clear D gene. Trimming shortened V by 2 bases and J by 5 bases, and 9 bases separated the two germline ends. CDR3 length equals 13 residues. The germline gives CDR1 MNHEY, CDR2 SMNVEV (reference sequence).

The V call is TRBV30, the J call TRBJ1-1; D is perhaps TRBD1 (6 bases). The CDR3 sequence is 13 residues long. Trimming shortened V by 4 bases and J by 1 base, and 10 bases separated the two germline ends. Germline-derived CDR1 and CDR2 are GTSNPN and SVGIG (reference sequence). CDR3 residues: CAWNEDRNTEAFF. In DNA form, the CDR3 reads TGTGCCTGGAATGAGGACAGGAACACTGAAGCTTTCTTT.

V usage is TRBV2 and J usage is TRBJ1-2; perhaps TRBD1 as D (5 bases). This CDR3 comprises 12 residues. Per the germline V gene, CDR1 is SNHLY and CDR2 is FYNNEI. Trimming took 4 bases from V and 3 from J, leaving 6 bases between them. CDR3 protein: CASSVQDYGYTF. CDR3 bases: TGTGCCAGCAGTGTACAGGACTATGGCTACACCTTC. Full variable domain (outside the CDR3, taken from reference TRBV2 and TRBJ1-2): EPEVTQTPSHQVTQMGQEVILRCVPISNHLYFYWYRQILGQKVEFLVSFYNNEISEKSEIFDDQFSVERPDGSNFTLKIRSTKLEDSAMYFCASSVQDYGYTFGSGTRLTVV.

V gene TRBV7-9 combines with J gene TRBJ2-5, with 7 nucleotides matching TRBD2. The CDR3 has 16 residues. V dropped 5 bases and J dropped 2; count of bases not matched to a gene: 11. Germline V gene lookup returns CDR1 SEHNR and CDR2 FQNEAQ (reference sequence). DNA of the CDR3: TGTGCCAGCAGCCCTACCGGGGGGTTCGTTCAAGAGACCCAGTACTTC. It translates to CASSPTGGFVQETQYF.

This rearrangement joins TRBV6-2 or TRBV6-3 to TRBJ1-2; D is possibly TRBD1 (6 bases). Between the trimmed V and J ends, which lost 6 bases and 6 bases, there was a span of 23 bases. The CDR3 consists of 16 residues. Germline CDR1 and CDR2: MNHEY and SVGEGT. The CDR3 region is CASSQTLNQGRHGYTF. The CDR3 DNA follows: TGTGCCAGCAGCCAGACCCTAAATCAGGGGCGCCATGGCTACACCTTC.

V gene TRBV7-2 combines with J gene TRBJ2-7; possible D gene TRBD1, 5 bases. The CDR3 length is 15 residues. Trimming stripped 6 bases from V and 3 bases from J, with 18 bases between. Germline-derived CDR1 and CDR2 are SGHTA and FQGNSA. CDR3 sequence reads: CASSPVGQGNYEQYF. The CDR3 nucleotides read TGTGCCAGCAGTCCGGTGGGGCAGGGCAACTACGAGCAGTACTTC.

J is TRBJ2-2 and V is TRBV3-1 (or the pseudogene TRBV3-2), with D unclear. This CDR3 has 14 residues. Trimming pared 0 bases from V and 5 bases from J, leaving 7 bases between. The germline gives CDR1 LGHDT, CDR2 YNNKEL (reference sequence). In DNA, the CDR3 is TGTGCCAGCAGCCAAGATCTGGCAACCGGGGAGCTGTTTTTT. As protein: CASSQDLATGELFF.

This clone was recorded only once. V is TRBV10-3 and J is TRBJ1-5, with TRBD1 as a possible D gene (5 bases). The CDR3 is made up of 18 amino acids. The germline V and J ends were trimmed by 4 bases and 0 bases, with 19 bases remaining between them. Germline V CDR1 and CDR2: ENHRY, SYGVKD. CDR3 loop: CAISAAPRGGDSNQPQHF. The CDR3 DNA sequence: TGTGCCATCAGTGCAGCCCCACGCGGGGGAGATAGCAATCAGCCCCAGCATTTT.

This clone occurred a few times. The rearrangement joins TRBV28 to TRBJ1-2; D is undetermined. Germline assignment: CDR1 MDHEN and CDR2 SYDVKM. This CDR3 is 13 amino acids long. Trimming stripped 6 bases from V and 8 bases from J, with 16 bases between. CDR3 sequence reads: CASSPGVMEGYTF. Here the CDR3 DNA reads TGTGCCAGCAGCCCCGGGGTTATGGAAGGCTACACCTTC.

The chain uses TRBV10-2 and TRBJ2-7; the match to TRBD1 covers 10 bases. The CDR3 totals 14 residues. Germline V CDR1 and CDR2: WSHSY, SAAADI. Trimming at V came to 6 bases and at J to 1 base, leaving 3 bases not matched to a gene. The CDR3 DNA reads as TGCGCCAGCAGAGGACAGGGGGAGTCCTACGAGCAGTACTTC. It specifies CASRGQGESYEQYF.

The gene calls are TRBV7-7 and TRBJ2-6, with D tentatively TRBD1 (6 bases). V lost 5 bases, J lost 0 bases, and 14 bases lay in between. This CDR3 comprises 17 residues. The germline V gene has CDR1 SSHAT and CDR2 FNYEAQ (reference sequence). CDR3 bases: TGTGCCAGCAGCAAGGGACATGGCCTCTCTGGGGCCAACGTCCTGACTTTC. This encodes CASSKGHGLSGANVLTF.

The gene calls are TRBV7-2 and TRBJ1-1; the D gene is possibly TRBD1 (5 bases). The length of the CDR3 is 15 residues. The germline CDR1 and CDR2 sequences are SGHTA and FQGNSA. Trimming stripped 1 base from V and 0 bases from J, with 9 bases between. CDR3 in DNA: TGTGCCAGCAGCTTAGAGTGGGACTTGAACACTGAAGCTTTCTTT. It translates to CASSLEWDLNTEAFF.

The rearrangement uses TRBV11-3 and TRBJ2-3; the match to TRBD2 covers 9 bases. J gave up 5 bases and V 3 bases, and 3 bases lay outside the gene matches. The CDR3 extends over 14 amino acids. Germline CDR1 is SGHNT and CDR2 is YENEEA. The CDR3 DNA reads TGTGCCAGCAGCTTGGGTAGCGGGGGAGATACGCAGTATTTT. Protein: CASSLGSGGDTQYF.

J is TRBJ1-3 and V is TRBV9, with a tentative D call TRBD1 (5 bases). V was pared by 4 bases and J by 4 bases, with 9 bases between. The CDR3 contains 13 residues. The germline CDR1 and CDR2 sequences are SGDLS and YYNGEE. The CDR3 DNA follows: TGTGCCAGCAGCCCAGGGTCCGGAAACACCATATATTTT. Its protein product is CASSPGSGNTIYF.

The CDR3 region is CASSLAQDRYNEQFF. In DNA, the CDR3 is TGTGCCAGCAGCTTAGCCCAAGACAGATACAATGAGCAGTTCTTC. V and J are TRBV7-9 and TRBJ2-1; D is perhaps TRBD1 (5 bases). The CDR3 sequence is 15 residues long. Germline CDR1 SEHNR, CDR2 FQNEAQ (reference sequence). Trimming removed 0 bases at V and 4 bases at J, with 10 bases between.

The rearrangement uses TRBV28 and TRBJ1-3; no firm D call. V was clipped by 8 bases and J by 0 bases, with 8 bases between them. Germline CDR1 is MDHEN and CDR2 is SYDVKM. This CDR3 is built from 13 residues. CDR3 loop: CASGPLSGNTIYF. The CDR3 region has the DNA TGTGCCAGCGGCCCTCTCTCTGGAAACACCATATATTTT.

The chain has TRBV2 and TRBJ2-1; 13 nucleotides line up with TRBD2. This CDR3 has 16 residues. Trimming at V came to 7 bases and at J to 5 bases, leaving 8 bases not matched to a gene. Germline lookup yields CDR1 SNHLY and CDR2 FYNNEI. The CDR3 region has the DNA TGTGCCAGCATAGGACTAGCGGGGGCCCTACACAATGAGCAGTTCTTC. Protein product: CASIGLAGALHNEQFF.

In nucleotides, the CDR3 is TGCGCCAGCAGCCCGCTCTCAGCGGGTGCTATAGGTGAGCAGTTCTTC. It encodes CASSPLSAGAIGEQFF. This chain connects TRBV5-1 to TRBJ2-1; a weak D match, TRBD2 (6 bases). The CDR3 extends over 16 amino acids. Trimming took 4 bases from V and 9 from J, leaving 23 bases between them. The germline CDR1 and CDR2 sequences are SGHRS and YFSETQ.

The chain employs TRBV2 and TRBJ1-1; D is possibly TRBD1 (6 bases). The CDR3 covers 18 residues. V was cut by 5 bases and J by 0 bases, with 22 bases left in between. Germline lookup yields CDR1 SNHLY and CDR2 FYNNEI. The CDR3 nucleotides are TGTGCCAGCAGTCTCCAGCCCTCACAGGGTTCAGTGAACACTGAAGCTTTCTTT. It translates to CASSLQPSQGSVNTEAFF.

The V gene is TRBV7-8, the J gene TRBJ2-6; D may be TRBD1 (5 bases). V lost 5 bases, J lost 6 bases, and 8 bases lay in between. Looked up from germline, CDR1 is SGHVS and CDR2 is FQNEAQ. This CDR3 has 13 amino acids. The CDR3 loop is CASSRGQANVLTF. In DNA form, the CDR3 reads TGTGCCAGCAGCCGCGGACAGGCCAACGTCCTGACTTTC.

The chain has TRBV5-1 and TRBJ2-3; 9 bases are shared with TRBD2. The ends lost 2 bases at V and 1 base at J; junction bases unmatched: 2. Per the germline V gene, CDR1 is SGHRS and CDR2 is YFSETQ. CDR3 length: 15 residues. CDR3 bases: TGCGCCAGCAGCTTCCGACTAGCGGGCACAGATACGCAGTATTTT. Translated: CASSFRLAGTDTQYF.

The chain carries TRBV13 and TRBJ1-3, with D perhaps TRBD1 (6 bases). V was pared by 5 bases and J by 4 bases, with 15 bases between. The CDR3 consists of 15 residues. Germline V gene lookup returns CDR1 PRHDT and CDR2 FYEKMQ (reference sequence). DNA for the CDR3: TGTGCCAGCAGCCTTCGGGGGGCGCGGGGAAACACCATATATTTT. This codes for CASSLRGARGNTIYF.

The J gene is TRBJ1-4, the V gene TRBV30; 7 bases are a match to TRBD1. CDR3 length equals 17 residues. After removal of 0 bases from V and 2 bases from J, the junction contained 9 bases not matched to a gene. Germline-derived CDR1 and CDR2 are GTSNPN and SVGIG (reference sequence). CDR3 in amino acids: CAWSVLEGARTNEKLFF. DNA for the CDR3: TGTGCCTGGAGTGTACTAGAGGGGGCGAGGACTAATGAAAAACTGTTTTTT.

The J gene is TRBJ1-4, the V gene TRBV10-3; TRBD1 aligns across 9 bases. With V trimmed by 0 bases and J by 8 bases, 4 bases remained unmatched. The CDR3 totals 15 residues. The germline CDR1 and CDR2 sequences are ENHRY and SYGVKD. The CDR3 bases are TGTGCCATCAGTGAGTCGACAGGGGGGTACGAAAAACTGTTTTTT. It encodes CAISESTGGYEKLFF.

DNA of the CDR3: TGCGCCAGCAGCCAACCGGGACAGGCTAGCGGGGGGCGCGTCAATGAGCAGTTCTTC. Translated: CASSQPGQASGGRVNEQFF. The J gene is TRBJ2-1, the V gene TRBV4-1, with 11 bases identical to TRBD2. The V gene's germline CDR1 is MGHRA and CDR2 YSYEKL. The V segment lost 2 bases and the J segment 6 bases; nucleotides outside the gene matches: 15. The length of the CDR3 is 19 residues.

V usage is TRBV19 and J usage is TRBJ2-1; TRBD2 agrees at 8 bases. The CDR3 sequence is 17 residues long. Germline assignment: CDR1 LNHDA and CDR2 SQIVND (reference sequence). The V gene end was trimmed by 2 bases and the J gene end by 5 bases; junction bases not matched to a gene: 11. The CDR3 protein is CASSIQGSGDINNEQFF. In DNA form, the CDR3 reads TGTGCCAGTAGTATACAGGGTAGCGGGGATATAAACAATGAGCAGTTCTTC.

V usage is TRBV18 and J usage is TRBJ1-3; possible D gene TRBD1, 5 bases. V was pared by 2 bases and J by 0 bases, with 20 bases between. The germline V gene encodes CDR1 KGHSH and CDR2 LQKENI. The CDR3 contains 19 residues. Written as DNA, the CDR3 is TGTGCCAGCTCACCAACAAGGGGTCTGTCCCAAATCTCTGGAAACACCATATATTTT. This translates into CASSPTRGLSQISGNTIYF.

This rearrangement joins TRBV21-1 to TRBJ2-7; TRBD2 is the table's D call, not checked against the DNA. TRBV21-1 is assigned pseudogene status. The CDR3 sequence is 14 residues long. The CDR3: CASSKGGQRYEQYF. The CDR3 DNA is TGTGCCAGCAGCAAGGGGGGGCAGAGGTACGAGCAGTACTTC.